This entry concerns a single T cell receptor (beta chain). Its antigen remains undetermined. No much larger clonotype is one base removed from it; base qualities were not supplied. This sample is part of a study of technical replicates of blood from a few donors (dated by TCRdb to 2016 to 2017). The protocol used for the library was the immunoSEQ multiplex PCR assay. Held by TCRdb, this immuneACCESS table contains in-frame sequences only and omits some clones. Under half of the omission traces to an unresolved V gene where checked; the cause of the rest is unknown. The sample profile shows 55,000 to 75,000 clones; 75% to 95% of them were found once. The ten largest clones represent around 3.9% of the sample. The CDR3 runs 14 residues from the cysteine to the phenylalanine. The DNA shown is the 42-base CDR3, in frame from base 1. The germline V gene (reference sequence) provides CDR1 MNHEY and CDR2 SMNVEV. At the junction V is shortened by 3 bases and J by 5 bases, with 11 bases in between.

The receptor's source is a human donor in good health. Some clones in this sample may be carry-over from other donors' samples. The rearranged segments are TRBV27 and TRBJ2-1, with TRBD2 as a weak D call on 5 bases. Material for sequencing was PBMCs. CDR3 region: CASSFRGKNNEQFF. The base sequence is TGTGCCAGCAGTTTCCGGGGAAAGAACAATGAGCAGTTCTTC.